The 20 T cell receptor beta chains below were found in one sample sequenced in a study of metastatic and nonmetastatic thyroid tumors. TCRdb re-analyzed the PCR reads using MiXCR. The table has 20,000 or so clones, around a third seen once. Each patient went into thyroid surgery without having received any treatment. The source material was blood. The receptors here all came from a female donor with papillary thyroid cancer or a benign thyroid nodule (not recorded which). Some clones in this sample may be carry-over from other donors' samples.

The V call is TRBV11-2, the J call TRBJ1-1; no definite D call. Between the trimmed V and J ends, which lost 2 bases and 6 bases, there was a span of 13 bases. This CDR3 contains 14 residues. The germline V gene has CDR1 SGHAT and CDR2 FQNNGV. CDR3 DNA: TGTGCCAGCAGCTTATTGGGCGGCGTCGCTGAAGCTTTCTTT. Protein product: CASSLLGGVAEAFF. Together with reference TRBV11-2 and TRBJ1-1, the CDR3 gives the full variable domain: EAGVAQSPRYKIIEKRQSVAFWCNPISGHATLYWYQQILGQGPKLLIQFQNNGVVDDSQLPKDRFSAERLKGVDSTLKIQPAKLEDSAVYLCASSLLGGVAEAFFGQGTRLTVV.

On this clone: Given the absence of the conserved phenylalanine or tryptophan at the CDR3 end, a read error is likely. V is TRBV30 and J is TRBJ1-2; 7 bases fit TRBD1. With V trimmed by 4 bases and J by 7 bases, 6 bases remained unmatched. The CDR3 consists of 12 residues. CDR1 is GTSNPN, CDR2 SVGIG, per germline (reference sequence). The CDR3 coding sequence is TGTGCCTGGAACGAGGGGGCACGTGGCTACACCTTA. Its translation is CAWNEGARGYTL.

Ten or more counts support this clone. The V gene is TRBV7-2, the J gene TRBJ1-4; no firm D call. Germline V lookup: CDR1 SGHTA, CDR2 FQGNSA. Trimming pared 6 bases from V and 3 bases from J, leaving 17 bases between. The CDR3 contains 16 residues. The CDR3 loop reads CASSPSRRRANEKLFF. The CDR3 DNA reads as TGTGCCAGCAGTCCAAGTAGGCGACGGGCTAATGAAAAACTGTTTTTT.

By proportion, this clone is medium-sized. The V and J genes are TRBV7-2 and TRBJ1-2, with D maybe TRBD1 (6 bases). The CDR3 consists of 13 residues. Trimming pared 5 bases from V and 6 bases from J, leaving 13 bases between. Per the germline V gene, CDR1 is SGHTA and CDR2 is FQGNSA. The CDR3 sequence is CASSTLQGHGYTF. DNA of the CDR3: TGTGCCAGCAGCACCTTACAGGGCCATGGCTACACCTTC.

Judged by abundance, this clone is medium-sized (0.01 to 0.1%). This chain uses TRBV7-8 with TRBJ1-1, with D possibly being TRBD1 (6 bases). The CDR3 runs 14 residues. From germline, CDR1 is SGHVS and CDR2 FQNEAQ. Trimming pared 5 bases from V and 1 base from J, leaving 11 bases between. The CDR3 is CASSPGQENTEAFF. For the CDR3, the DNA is TGTGCCAGCAGCCCGGGACAAGAGAACACTGAAGCTTTCTTT.

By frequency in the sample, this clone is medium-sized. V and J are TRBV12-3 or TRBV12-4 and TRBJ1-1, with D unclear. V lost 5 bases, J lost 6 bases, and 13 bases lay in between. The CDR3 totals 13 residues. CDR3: CASSREYDPEAFF. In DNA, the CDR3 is TGTGCCAGCAGTAGAGAGTATGATCCTGAAGCTTTCTTT.

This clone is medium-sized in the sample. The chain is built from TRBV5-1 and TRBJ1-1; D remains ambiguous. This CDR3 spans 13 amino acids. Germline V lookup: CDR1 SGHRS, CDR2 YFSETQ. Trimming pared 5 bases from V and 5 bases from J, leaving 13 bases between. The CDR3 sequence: CASRADFQTEAFF. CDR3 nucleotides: TGCGCCAGCAGAGCGGATTTTCAGACTGAAGCTTTCTTT.

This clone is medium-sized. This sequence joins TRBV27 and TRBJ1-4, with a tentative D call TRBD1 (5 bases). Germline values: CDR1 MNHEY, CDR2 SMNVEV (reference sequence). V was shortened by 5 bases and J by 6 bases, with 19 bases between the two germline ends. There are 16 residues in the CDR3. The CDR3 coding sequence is TGTGCCAGCAGTGCCTCCAAAGGGGCGCCCTATGAAAAACTGTTTTTT. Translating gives CASSASKGAPYEKLFF. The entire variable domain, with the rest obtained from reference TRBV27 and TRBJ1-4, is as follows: EAQVTQNPRYLITVTGKKLTVTCSQNMNHEYMSWYRQDPGLGLRQIYYSMNVEVTDKGDVPEGYKVSRKEKRNFPLILESPSPNQTSLYFCASSASKGAPYEKLFFGSGTQLSVL.

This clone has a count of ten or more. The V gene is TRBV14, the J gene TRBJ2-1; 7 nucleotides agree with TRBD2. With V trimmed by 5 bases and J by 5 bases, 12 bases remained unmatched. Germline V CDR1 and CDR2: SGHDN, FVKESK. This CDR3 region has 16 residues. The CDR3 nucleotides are TGTGCCAGCAGCTGGCTAGCGGAGACGACCCACAATGAGCAGTTCTTC. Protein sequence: CASSWLAETTHNEQFF.

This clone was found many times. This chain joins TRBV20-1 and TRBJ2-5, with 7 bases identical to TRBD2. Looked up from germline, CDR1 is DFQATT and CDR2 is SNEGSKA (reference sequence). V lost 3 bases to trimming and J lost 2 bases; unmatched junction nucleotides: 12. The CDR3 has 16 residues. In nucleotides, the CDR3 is TGCAGTGCTAGCCCCTTTTTGGCGGGGGTGCAAGAGACCCAGTACTTC. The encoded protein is CSASPFLAGVQETQYF.

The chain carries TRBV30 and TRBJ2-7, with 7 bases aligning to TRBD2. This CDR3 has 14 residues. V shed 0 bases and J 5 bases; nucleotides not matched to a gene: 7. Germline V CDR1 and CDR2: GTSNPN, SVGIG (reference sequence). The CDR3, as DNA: TGTGCCTGGAGTGTAGAGCCTAGCGGCCACGAGCAGTACTTC. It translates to CAWSVEPSGHEQYF. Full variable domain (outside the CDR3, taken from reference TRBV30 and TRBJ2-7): SQTIHQWPATLVQPVGSPLSLECTVEGTSNPNLYWYRQAAGRGLQLLFYSVGIGQISSEVPQNLSASRPQDRQFILSSKKLLLSDSGFYLCAWSVEPSGHEQYFGPGTRLTVT.

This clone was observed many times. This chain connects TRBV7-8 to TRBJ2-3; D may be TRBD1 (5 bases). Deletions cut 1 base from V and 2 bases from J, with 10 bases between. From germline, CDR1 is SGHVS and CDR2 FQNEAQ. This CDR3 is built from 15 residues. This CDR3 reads CASSLEGQDTDTQYF. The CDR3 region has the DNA TGTGCCAGCAGCTTAGAGGGGCAGGACACAGATACGCAGTATTTT.

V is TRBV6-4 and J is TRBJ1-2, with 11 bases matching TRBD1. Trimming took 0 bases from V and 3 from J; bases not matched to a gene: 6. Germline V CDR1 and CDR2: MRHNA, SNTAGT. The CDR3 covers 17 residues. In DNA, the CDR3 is TGTGCCAGCAGTGACTCTACATGGACAGGGGGCTACTATGGCTACACCTTC. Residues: CASSDSTWTGGYYGYTF.

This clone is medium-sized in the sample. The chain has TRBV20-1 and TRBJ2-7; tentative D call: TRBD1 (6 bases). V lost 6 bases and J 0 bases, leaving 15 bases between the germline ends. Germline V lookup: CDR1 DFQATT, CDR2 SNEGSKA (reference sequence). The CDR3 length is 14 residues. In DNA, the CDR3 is TGCAGTGCCACTACCGGGACACTCTCCTACGAGCAGTACTTC. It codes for CSATTGTLSYEQYF.

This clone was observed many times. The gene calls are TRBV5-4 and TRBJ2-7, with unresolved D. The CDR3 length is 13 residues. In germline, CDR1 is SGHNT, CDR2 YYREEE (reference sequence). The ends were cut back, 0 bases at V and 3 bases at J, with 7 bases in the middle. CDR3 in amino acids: CASSLDHFYEQYF. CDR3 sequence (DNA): TGTGCCAGCAGCTTGGACCACTTCTACGAGCAGTACTTC.

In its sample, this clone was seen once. CDR3 residues: CASSQGGTAFYGYTF. Here the CDR3 DNA reads TGTGCCAGCAGCCAAGGAGGGACAGCATTCTATGGCTACACCTTC. This chain uses TRBV4-2 with TRBJ1-2, with TRBD1 identical over 7 bases. The V and J ends lost 1 base and 4 bases, in that order; junction bases with no gene match: 6. Germline V gene sequence: CDR1 LGHNA, CDR2 YNFKEQ. This CDR3 spans 15 amino acids.

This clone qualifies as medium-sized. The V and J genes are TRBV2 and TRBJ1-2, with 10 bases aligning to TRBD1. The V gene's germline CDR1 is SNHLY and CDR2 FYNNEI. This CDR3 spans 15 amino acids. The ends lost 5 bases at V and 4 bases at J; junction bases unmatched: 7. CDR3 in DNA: TGTGCCAGCAGTCGGCCGGGACAGGGGTTCTATGGCTACACCTTC. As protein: CASSRPGQGFYGYTF.

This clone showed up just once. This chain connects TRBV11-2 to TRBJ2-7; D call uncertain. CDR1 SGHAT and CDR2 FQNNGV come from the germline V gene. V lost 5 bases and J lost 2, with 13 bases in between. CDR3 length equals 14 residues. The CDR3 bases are TGTGCCAGCAGCCAGTACACCGAGCCCTACGAGCAGTACTTC. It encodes CASSQYTEPYEQYF.

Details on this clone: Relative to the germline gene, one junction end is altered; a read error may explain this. The CDR3 DNA reads TGTGCCAGCCAACCCGGAGGCTTAAGCAATCAGCCCAAGCACTTT. This translates into CASQPGGLSNQPKHF. This rearrangement joins TRBV28 to TRBJ1-5; no firm D call. The CDR3 sequence is 15 residues long. CDR1 is MDHEN and CDR2 is SYDVKM in the germline V gene.

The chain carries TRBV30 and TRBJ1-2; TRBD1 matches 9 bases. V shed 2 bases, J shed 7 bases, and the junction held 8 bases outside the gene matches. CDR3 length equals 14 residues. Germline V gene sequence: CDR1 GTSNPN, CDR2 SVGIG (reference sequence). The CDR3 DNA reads TGTGCCTGGAGTCTCGACAGGGGGTTCGGTGGCTACACCTTC. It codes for CAWSLDRGFGGYTF.